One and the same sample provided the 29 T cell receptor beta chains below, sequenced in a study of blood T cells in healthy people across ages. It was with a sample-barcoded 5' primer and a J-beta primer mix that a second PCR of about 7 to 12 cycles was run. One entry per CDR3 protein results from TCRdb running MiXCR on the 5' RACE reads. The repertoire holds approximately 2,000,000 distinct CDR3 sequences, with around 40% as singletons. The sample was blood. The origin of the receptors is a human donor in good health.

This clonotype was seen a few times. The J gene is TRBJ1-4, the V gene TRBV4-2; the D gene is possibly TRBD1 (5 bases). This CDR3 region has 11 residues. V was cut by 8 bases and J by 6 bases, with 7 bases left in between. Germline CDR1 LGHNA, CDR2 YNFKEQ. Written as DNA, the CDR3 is TGTGCCAGCCGGGGGGATGAAAAACTGTTTTTT. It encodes CASRGDEKLFF.

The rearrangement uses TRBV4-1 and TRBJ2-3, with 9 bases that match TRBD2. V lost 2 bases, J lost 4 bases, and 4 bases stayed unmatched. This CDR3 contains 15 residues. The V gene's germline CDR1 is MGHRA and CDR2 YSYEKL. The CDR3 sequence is CASSQTGLAADTQYF. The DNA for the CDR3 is TGCGCCAGCAGCCAAACGGGACTAGCAGCAGATACGCAGTATTTT.

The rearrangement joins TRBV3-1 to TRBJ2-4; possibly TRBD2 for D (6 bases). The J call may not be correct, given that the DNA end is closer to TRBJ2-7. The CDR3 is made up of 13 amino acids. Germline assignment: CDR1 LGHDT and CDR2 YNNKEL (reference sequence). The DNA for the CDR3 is TGTGCCAGCGGTCGAGAGACTAGCTACGAGCAGTACTTC. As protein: CASGRETSYEQYF.

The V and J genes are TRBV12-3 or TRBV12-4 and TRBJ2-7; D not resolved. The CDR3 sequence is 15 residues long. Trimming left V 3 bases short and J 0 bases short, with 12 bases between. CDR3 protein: CASSFGYGGSYEQYF. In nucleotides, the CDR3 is TGTGCCAGCAGTTTCGGTTATGGCGGCTCCTACGAGCAGTACTTC.

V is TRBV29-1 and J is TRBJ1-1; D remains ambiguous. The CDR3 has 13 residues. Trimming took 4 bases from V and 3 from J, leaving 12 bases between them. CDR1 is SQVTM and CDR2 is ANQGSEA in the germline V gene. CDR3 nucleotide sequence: TGCAGCGTTGTAAGTCAAGGACACACTGAAGCTTTCTTT. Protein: CSVVSQGHTEAFF.

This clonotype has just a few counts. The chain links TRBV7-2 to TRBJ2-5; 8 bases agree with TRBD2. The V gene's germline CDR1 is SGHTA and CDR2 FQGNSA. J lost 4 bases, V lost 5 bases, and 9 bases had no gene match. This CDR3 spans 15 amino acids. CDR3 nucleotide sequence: TGTGCCAGCAGCCCTACAGCGGGGGTTATAGAGACCCAGTACTTC. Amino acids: CASSPTAGVIETQYF.

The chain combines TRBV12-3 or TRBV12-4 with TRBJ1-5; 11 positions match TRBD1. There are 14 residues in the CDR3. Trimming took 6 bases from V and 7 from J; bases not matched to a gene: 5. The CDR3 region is CASSRTGGLQPQHF. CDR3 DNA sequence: TGTGCCAGCAGCCGGACAGGGGGCTTACAGCCCCAGCATTTT.

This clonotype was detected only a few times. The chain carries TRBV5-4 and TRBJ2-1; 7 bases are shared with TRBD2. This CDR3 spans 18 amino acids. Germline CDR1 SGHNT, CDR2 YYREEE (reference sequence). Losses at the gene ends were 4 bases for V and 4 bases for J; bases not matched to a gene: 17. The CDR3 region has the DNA TGTGCCAGCAGCGGGGTAGATTCCCGGGGAGGGTCTTACAATGAGCAGTTCTTC. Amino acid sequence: CASSGVDSRGGSYNEQFF.

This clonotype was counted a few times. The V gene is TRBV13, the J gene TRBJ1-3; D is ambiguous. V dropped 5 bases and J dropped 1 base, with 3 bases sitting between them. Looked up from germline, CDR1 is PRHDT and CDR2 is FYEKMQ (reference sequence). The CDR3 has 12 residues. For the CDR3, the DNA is TGTGCCAGCAGCCGGTCTGGAAACACCATATATTTT. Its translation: CASSRSGNTIYF.

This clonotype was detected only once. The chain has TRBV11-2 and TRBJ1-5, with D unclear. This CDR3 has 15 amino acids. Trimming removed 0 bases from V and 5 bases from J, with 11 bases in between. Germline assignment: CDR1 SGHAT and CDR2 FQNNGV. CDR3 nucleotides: TGTGCCAGCAGCTTAGATCGGGGAAGTCATCAGCCCCAGCATTTT. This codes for CASSLDRGSHQPQHF.

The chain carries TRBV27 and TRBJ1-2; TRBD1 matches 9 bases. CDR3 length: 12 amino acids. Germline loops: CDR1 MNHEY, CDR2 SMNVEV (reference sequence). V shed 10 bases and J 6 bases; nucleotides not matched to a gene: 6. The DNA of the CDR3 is TGTGCCACAAGGGGGACAGGGCATGGCTACACCTTC. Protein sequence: CATRGTGHGYTF.

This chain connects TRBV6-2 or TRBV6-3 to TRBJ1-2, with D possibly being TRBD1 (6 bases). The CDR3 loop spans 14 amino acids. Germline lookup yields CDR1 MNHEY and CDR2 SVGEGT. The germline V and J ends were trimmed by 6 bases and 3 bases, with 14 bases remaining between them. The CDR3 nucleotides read TGTGCCAGCAGGTTTACAGGGAGTCACTATGGCTACACCTTC. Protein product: CASRFTGSHYGYTF.

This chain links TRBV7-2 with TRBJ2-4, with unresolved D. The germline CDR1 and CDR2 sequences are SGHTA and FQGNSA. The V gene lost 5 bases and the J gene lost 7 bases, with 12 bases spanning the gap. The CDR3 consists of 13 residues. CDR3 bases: TGTGCCAGCAGCCCCCGACGGTGGAACATTCAGTACTTC. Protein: CASSPRRWNIQYF.

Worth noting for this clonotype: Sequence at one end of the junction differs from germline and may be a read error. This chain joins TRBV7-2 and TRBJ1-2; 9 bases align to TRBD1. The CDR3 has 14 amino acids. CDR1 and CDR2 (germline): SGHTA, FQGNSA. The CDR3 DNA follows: TGTGCCAGCAGTCGGACAGGGGACCCCTATGGCTACAACTTC. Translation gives CASSRTGDPYGYNF.

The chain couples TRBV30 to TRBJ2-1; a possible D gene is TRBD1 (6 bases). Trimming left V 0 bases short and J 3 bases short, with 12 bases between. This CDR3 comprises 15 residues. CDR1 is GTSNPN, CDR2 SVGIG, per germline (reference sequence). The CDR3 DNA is TGTGCCTGGAGTGTACAAGGGGGATTCTACAATGAGCAGTTCTTC. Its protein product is CAWSVQGGFYNEQFF.

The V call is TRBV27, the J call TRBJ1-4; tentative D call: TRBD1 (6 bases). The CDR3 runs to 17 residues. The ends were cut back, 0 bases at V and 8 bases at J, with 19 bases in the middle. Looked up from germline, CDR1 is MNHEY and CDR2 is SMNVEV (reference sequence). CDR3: CASSLSRGAASAEKLFF. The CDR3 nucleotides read TGTGCCAGCAGTTTATCGAGGGGGGCCGCCAGTGCCGAAAAACTGTTTTTT.

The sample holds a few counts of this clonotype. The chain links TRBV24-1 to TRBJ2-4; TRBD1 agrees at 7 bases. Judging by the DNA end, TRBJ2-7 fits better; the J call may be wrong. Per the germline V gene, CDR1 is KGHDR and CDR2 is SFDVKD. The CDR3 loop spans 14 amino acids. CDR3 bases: TGTGCCACCAGTGATTCTGGGACAGACTACGAGCAGTACTTC. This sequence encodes CATSDSGTDYEQYF.

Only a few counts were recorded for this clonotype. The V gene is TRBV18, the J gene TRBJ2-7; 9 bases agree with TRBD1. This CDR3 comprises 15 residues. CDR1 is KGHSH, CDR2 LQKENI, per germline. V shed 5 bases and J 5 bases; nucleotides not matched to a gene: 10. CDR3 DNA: TGTGCCAGCTCAACTACTAGACAGGGGGGACACGAGCAGTACTTC. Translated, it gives CASSTTRQGGHEQYF.

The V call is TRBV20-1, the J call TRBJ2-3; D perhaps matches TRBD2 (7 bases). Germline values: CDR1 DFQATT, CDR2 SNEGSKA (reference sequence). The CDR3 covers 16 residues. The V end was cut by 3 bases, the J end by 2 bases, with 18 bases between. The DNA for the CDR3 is TGCAGTGCTAGCTCAATGATGGCGGGGGCCACAGATACGCAGTATTTT. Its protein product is CSASSMMAGATDTQYF.

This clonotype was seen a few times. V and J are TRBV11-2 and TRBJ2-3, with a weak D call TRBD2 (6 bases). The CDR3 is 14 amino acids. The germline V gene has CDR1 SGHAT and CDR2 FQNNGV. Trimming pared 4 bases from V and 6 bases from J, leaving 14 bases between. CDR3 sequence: CASSYAPEGDTQYF. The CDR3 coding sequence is TGTGCCAGCAGCTATGCCCCGGAGGGGGATACGCAGTATTTT.

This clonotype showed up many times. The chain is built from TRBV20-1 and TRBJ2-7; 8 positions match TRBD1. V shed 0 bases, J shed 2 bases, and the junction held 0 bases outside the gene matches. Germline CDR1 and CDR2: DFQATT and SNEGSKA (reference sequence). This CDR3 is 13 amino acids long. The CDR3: CSAREQGAYEQYF. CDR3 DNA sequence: TGCAGTGCTAGAGAACAGGGGGCCTACGAGCAGTACTTC.

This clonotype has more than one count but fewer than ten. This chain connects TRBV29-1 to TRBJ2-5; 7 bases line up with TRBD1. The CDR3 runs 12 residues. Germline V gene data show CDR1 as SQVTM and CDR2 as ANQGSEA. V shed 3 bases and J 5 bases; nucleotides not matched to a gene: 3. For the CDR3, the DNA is TGCAGCGTTGAGGGACAGTTGGAGACCCAGTACTTC. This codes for CSVEGQLETQYF.

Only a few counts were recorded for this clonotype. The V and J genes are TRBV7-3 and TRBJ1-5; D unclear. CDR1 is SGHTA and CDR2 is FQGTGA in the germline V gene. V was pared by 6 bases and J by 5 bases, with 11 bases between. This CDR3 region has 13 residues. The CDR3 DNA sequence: TGTGCCAGCAGTTACGCCCCGGATCAGCCCCAGCATTTT. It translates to CASSYAPDQPQHF.

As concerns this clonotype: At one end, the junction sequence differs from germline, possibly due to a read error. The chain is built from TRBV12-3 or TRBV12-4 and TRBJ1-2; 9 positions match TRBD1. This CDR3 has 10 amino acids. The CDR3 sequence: CGQGWGGYTF. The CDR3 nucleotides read TGCGGACAGGGGTGGGGTGGCTACACCTTC.

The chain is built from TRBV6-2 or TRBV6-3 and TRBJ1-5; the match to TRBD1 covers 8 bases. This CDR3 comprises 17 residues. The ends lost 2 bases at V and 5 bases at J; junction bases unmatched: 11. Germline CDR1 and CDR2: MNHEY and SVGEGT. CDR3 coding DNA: TGTGCCAGCAGTTACCGCAGGGGGCAATCGATGGATCAGCCCCAGCATTTT. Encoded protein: CASSYRRGQSMDQPQHF.

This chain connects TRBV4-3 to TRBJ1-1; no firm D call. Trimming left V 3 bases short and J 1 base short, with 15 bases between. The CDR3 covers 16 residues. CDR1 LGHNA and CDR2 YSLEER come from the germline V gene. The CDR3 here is CASSQTLGGPNTEAFF. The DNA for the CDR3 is TGCGCCAGCAGCCAGACCCTTGGAGGGCCGAACACTGAAGCTTTCTTT.

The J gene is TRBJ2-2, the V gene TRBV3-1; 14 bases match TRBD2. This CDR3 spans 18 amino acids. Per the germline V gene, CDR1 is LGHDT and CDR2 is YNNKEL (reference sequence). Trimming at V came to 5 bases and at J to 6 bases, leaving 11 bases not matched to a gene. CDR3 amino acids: CASSSRSGLAGVAGELFF. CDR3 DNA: TGTGCCAGCAGCTCTAGATCGGGACTAGCGGGGGTGGCCGGGGAGCTGTTTTTT.

CDR3 sequence reads: CASTLGQGPYNEQFF. The DNA of the CDR3 is TGTGCCAGCACCCTAGGACAGGGACCTTACAATGAGCAGTTCTTC. The V call is TRBV6-6, the J call TRBJ2-1, with TRBD1 matching 8 bases. The junction had 9 bases not matched to a gene; V was cut back by 7 bases and J by 4 bases. This CDR3 spans 15 amino acids. Germline CDR1 MNHNY, CDR2 SVGAGI (reference sequence).

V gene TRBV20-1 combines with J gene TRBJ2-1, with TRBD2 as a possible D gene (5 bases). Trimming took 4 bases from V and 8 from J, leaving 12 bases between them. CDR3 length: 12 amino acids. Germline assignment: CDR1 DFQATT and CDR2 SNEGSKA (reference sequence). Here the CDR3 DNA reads TGCAGTGCTATAGAGGGTGTCGATGAGCAGTTCTTC. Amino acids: CSAIEGVDEQFF.